The entry below describes one T cell receptor (beta chain). What made the TCR beta cDNA was 5'RACE template switching with UMIs. TCRdb reworked the 5' RACE reads into one entry per CDR3 protein, no DNA. The sample table includes over 200,000 distinct CDR3 sequences. This entry belongs to a study of T cells expressing NK-cell markers. Study context: There were seven HCMV-seropositive donors and one seronegative donor among the eight sequenced.

The receptor comes from a man younger than 35 in good health. Sequencing was done on a sample of blood T cells: a sorted CD56 or NKG2C T cell subset, CD4+ or CD8+ T cells, or bulk PBMC T cells (not recorded which).

CDR3 in amino acids: CASSPGGLSSTDTQYF. V gene TRBV5-1 combines with J gene TRBJ2-3; the D call of TRBD2 rests on TCRdb alone, since no DNA is present to check it. This CDR3 has 16 residues. Per the germline V gene, CDR1 is SGHRS and CDR2 is YFSETQ.